This T cell receptor beta chain was sequenced during a study of shared clonotypes between healthy human individuals. The germline V gene has CDR1 SGHTA and CDR2 FQGTGA. The CDR3 is made up of 19 amino acids. V dropped 1 base and J dropped 0; count of bases not matched to a gene: 5. Sequencing was performed with immunoSEQ multiplex PCR; in TCRdb, only in-frame clones are kept and a portion is missing. The data hold some 2,000,000 clones, with almost 96% observed a single time. The J gene is TRBJ2-2, the V gene TRBV7-3; 13 bases fit TRBD2. The sequence was obtained from a man between 18 and 35 years old in good health. Specimen: naive CD4+ T cells sorted from blood. The subset: CD45RA+ positively selected. Here the CDR3 DNA reads TGTGCCAGCAGCTTAAACGGACTAGCGGGGGTCACGAACACCGGGGAGCTGTTTTTT. As protein: CASSLNGLAGVTNTGELFF.